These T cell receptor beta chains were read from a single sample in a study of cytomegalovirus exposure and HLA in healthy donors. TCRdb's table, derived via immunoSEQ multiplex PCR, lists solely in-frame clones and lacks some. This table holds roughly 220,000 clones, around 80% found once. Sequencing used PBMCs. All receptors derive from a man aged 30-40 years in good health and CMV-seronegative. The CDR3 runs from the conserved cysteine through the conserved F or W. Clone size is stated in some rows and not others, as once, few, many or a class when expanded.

CDR3aa: CASSQTTDLDRYEQYF
abundance: .
v_gene: TRBV4-2
j_gene: .

CDR3aa: CRGTGGTEAFF
abundance: .
v_gene: TRBV20-1
j_gene: TRBJ1-1

CDR3aa: CASSQQGVAGEQFF
abundance: .
v_gene: TRBV4-1
j_gene: TRBJ2-1

CDR3aa: CASRPQGVSSSYNSPLHF
abundance: few
v_gene: TRBV28
j_gene: TRBJ1-6

CDR3aa: CASSLVGGSGANVLTF
abundance: .
v_gene: TRBV11-1
j_gene: TRBJ2-6

CDR3aa: CASHRLQGETQYF
abundance: .
v_gene: TRBV2
j_gene: TRBJ2-5

CDR3aa: CASSRSGGSADTQYF
abundance: .
v_gene: TRBV14
j_gene: TRBJ2-3

CDR3aa: CASSLPGQSQETQYF
abundance: .
v_gene: TRBV7-9
j_gene: TRBJ2-5

CDR3aa: CASSFLGAGGAYEQYF
abundance: .
v_gene: TRBV27
j_gene: .

CDR3aa: CASSLVWDRTNEKLFF
abundance: few
v_gene: TRBV7-2
j_gene: TRBJ1-4

CDR3aa: CASSFSGVDNSPLHF
abundance: few
v_gene: TRBV27
j_gene: TRBJ1-6

CDR3aa: CASSLGTVSNQPQHF
abundance: .
v_gene: TRBV7-9
j_gene: TRBJ1-5

CDR3aa: CASSLAGVGQPQHF
abundance: .
v_gene: TRBV6-5
j_gene: TRBJ1-5

CDR3aa: CASSVGPRGGSLNEQFF
abundance: .
v_gene: TRBV9
j_gene: TRBJ2-1

CDR3aa: CASSLTRNTEAFF
abundance: few
v_gene: TRBV6-1
j_gene: TRBJ1-1

CDR3aa: CSVVKGGANGYTF
abundance: .
v_gene: TRBV29-1
j_gene: TRBJ1-2

CDR3aa: CASSWGGRQGEQETQYF
abundance: .
v_gene: TRBV5-1
j_gene: TRBJ2-5

CDR3aa: CASSLGDSIYQHF
abundance: .
v_gene: TRBV13
j_gene: TRBJ1-5

CDR3aa: CASSPDGDSYNEQFF
abundance: .
v_gene: TRBV4-2
j_gene: TRBJ2-1

CDR3aa: CASAGGLDTQYF
abundance: .
v_gene: TRBV12-5
j_gene: TRBJ2-3

CDR3aa: CASSVTPLYGYTF
abundance: .
v_gene: TRBV9
j_gene: TRBJ1-2

CDR3aa: CASSEDGLGQETQYF
abundance: .
v_gene: TRBV7-9
j_gene: TRBJ2-5

CDR3aa: CASSHLAGGGETQYF
abundance: .
v_gene: TRBV4-1
j_gene: TRBJ2-5

CDR3aa: CASSIGTGTLNEKLFF
abundance: .
v_gene: TRBV19
j_gene: TRBJ1-4

CDR3aa: CASSSDRGPGASVLTF
abundance: few
v_gene: TRBV6-5
j_gene: TRBJ2-6

CDR3aa: CASSFSLGATEAFF
abundance: .
v_gene: TRBV7-9
j_gene: TRBJ1-1

CDR3aa: CASSFRRGLNTEAFF
abundance: .
v_gene: TRBV5-1
j_gene: TRBJ1-1

CDR3aa: CASSLGGGAGEQYF
abundance: .
v_gene: TRBV7-6
j_gene: TRBJ2-7

CDR3aa: CASSQDRQGPGTEAFF
abundance: .
v_gene: TRBV14
j_gene: TRBJ1-1